A selection of T cell receptor beta chains follows, all from one sample in a study of cytomegalovirus exposure and HLA in healthy donors. Measured with immunoSEQ multiplex PCR; TCRdb has only the in-frame clones, and not every one. The table lists about 160,000 clones, 80% to 85% of them singletons. Sequencing was carried out using PBMCs. The source of these receptors is a male donor in good health and CMV-seropositive. CDR3s include the opening cysteine and the closing phenylalanine or tryptophan. The order of the fields is CDR3 length, D gene, clone size, V gene, J gene, CDR3 protein, CDR3 DNA. The D gene is left open where the match is weak. Size is stated for part of the rows, as once, few or many counts, or as a class when the clone is expanded.

CDR3 length: 14; D gene: TRBD1; clone size: few; V gene: TRBV9; J gene: TRBJ2-5; CDR3 protein: CASSVGGTEETQYF; CDR3 DNA: TGTGCCAGCAGCGTAGGGGGGACAGAAGAGACCCAGTACTTC
CDR3 length: 13; D gene: TRBD1; clone size: NA; V gene: TRBV6-1; J gene: TRBJ1-2; CDR3 protein: CASSLDRGGYYTF; CDR3 DNA: TGTGCCAGCAGTCTCGACAGGGGCGGATACTACACCTTC
CDR3 length: 13; D gene: NA; clone size: NA; V gene: TRBV18; J gene: TRBJ2-7; CDR3 protein: CASSPYEISEQYF; CDR3 DNA: TGTGCCAGCTCACCCTACGAGATCTCCGAGCAGTACTTC
CDR3 length: 16; D gene: NA; clone size: NA; V gene: TRBV4-3; J gene: TRBJ1-5; CDR3 protein: CASSQDYDYSNQPQHF; CDR3 DNA: TGCGCCAGCAGCCAAGACTACGATTATAGCAATCAGCCCCAGCATTTT
CDR3 length: 14; D gene: TRBD2; clone size: NA; V gene: TRBV10-3; J gene: TRBJ2-5; CDR3 protein: CAISDLADQETQYF; CDR3 DNA: TGTGCCATCAGTGATCTAGCGGATCAAGAGACCCAGTACTTC
CDR3 length: 16; D gene: NA; clone size: NA; V gene: TRBV6-6; J gene: TRBJ1-2; CDR3 protein: CASSYPREAAHYGYTF; CDR3 DNA: TGTGCCAGCAGTTACCCGCGGGAGGCCGCCCACTATGGCTACACCTTC
CDR3 length: 11; D gene: NA; clone size: NA; V gene: TRBV30; J gene: TRBJ1-3; CDR3 protein: CAWGGGSTIYF; CDR3 DNA: TGTGCCTGGGGGGGAGGGAGCACCATATATTTT
CDR3 length: 15; D gene: TRBD1; clone size: NA; V gene: TRBV5-1; J gene: TRBJ1-2; CDR3 protein: CASSPGQGPLYGYTF; CDR3 DNA: TGCGCCAGCAGCCCCGGACAGGGACCCCTTTATGGCTACACCTTC
CDR3 length: 15; D gene: TRBD1; clone size: NA; V gene: TRBV18; J gene: TRBJ2-2; CDR3 protein: CASSRQGASTGELFF; CDR3 DNA: TGTGCCAGCTCAAGACAGGGGGCTAGCACCGGGGAGCTGTTTTTT
CDR3 length: 16; D gene: NA; clone size: few; V gene: TRBV30; J gene: TRBJ1-3; CDR3 protein: CAWSVARGSSGNTIYF; CDR3 DNA: TGTGCCTGGAGTGTAGCTCGGGGTTCCTCTGGAAACACCATATATTTT
CDR3 length: 17; D gene: TRBD1; clone size: NA; V gene: TRBV28; J gene: TRBJ1-5; CDR3 protein: CASSLSGDRVRNQPQHF; CDR3 DNA: TGTGCCAGCAGTTTATCTGGGGACAGGGTGCGCAATCAGCCCCAGCATTTT
CDR3 length: 20; D gene: NA; clone size: NA; V gene: TRBV21-1; J gene: TRBJ2-5; CDR3 protein: CASSQAGQPRQGPYQETQYF; CDR3 DNA: TGTGCCAGCAGCCAAGCGGGCCAGCCGAGACAGGGGCCGTACCAAGAGACCCAGTACTTC
CDR3 length: 13; D gene: NA; clone size: NA; V gene: TRBV2; J gene: TRBJ2-7; CDR3 protein: CASSGQTPYEQYF; CDR3 DNA: TGTGCCAGCAGTGGCCAGACACCCTACGAGCAGTACTTC
CDR3 length: 11; D gene: TRBD2; clone size: NA; V gene: TRBV7-2; J gene: TRBJ2-5; CDR3 protein: CASSDREVDHF; CDR3 DNA: TGTGCCAGCAGCGACCGGGAGGTGGATCACTTC
CDR3 length: 16; D gene: TRBD2; clone size: NA; V gene: TRBV9; J gene: TRBJ2-2; CDR3 protein: CASSVFGRAGTGELFF; CDR3 DNA: TGTGCCAGCAGCGTCTTTGGGAGGGCCGGGACCGGGGAGCTGTTTTTT
CDR3 length: 15; D gene: NA; clone size: NA; V gene: TRBV11-2; J gene: TRBJ2-2; CDR3 protein: CASSLGLVSGGELFF; CDR3 DNA: TGTGCCAGCAGCTTAGGTCTAGTCTCGGGCGGGGAGCTGTTTTTT
CDR3 length: 13; D gene: NA; clone size: NA; V gene: TRBV25-1; J gene: TRBJ2-3; CDR3 protein: CASGWSGTDTQYF; CDR3 DNA: TGTGCCAGCGGGTGGAGCGGCACAGATACGCAGTATTTT
CDR3 length: 17; D gene: TRBD2; clone size: NA; V gene: TRBV19; J gene: TRBJ2-3; CDR3 protein: CASSGTSGLLSSDTQYF; CDR3 DNA: TGTGCCAGTAGTGGGACTAGCGGGCTGCTATCTTCAGATACGCAGTATTTT
CDR3 length: 13; D gene: NA; clone size: NA; V gene: TRBV30; J gene: TRBJ1-5; CDR3 protein: CAWSDGGIQPQHF; CDR3 DNA: TGTGCCTGGAGTGACGGGGGAATTCAGCCCCAGCATTTT
CDR3 length: 14; D gene: NA; clone size: once; V gene: TRBV7-8; J gene: TRBJ2-7; CDR3 protein: CASSLARVSYEQYF; CDR3 DNA: TGTGCCAGCAGCTTAGCGCGAGTCTCCTACGAGCAGTACTTC
CDR3 length: 14; D gene: TRBD1; clone size: NA; V gene: TRBV28; J gene: TRBJ1-2; CDR3 protein: CASSVYQGAYGYTF; CDR3 DNA: TGTGCCAGCAGTGTCTACCAGGGGGCTTATGGCTACACCTTC
CDR3 length: 15; D gene: TRBD1; clone size: NA; V gene: TRBV11-2; J gene: TRBJ2-5; CDR3 protein: CASSLGDRTQETQYF; CDR3 DNA: TGTGCCAGCAGCTTAGGGGACAGAACACAAGAGACCCAGTACTTC
CDR3 length: 14; D gene: NA; clone size: few; V gene: TRBV4-3; J gene: TRBJ2-7; CDR3 protein: CASSQDWRGYEQYF; CDR3 DNA: TGCGCCAGCAGCCAAGATTGGCGAGGCTACGAGCAGTACTTC
CDR3 length: 14; D gene: NA; clone size: NA; V gene: TRBV5-4; J gene: TRBJ2-7; CDR3 protein: CASSLVGSTYEQYF; CDR3 DNA: TGTGCCAGCAGCTTGGTAGGGAGTACCTACGAGCAGTACTTC
CDR3 length: 14; D gene: TRBD2; clone size: NA; V gene: TRBV7-9; J gene: TRBJ2-5; CDR3 protein: CASSFTSGKETQYF; CDR3 DNA: TGTGCCAGCAGCTTTACTAGCGGTAAAGAGACCCAGTACTTC
CDR3 length: 13; D gene: TRBD1; clone size: NA; V gene: TRBV14; J gene: TRBJ2-4; CDR3 protein: CASSKGQQNIQYF; CDR3 DNA: TGTGCCAGCAGTAAGGGACAGCAAAACATTCAGTACTTC
CDR3 length: 13; D gene: NA; clone size: NA; V gene: TRBV5-6; J gene: TRBJ1-2; CDR3 protein: CASSLRGKYGYTF; CDR3 DNA: TGTGCCAGCAGCTTGCGGGGGAAGTATGGCTACACCTTC
CDR3 length: 15; D gene: TRBD2; clone size: NA; V gene: TRBV5-6; J gene: TRBJ2-7; CDR3 protein: CASSLSSGSSYEQYF; CDR3 DNA: TGTGCCAGCAGCTTGTCTAGCGGGAGCTCCTACGAGCAGTACTTC
CDR3 length: 14; D gene: NA; clone size: NA; V gene: TRBV10-3; J gene: TRBJ1-1; CDR3 protein: CAISVQGDGTEAFF; CDR3 DNA: TGTGCCATCAGTGTCCAGGGCGATGGCACTGAAGCTTTCTTT
CDR3 length: 13; D gene: NA; clone size: NA; V gene: TRBV5-6; J gene: TRBJ1-3; CDR3 protein: CASSYVAGNTIYF; CDR3 DNA: TGTGCCAGCAGCTATGTAGCGGGAAACACCATATATTTT
CDR3 length: 14; D gene: TRBD2; clone size: once; V gene: TRBV7-2; J gene: TRBJ2-3; CDR3 protein: CATGLAGRADTQYF; CDR3 DNA: TGTGCCACAGGACTAGCGGGAAGGGCAGATACGCAGTATTTT
CDR3 length: 15; D gene: NA; clone size: few; V gene: TRBV28; J gene: TRBJ1-2; CDR3 protein: CASRKLLGDNYGYTF; CDR3 DNA: TGTGCCAGCAGAAAACTTTTAGGGGATAACTATGGCTACACCTTC
CDR3 length: 17; D gene: TRBD2; clone size: NA; V gene: TRBV30; J gene: TRBJ2-3; CDR3 protein: CAWSKTSGGVSTDTQYF; CDR3 DNA: TGTGCCTGGAGTAAGACTAGCGGGGGGGTTAGCACAGATACGCAGTATTTT
CDR3 length: 15; D gene: NA; clone size: NA; V gene: TRBV6-5; J gene: TRBJ2-7; CDR3 protein: CASSYSSLSGGEQYF; CDR3 DNA: TGTGCCAGCAGTTACTCAAGCCTATCCGGCGGCGAGCAGTACTTC
CDR3 length: 15; D gene: TRBD1; clone size: few; V gene: TRBV2; J gene: TRBJ1-1; CDR3 protein: CASSAGTGGNVGAFF; CDR3 DNA: TGTGCCAGCAGTGCCGGGACAGGGGGCAACGTTGGAGCTTTCTTT
CDR3 length: 16; D gene: TRBD2; clone size: NA; V gene: TRBV5-6; J gene: TRBJ2-5; CDR3 protein: CASSYAPSGSQETQYF; CDR3 DNA: TGTGCCAGCAGCTATGCGCCTAGCGGGTCCCAAGAGACCCAGTACTTC
CDR3 length: 16; D gene: NA; clone size: NA; V gene: TRBV27; J gene: TRBJ1-5; CDR3 protein: CASSLRTPYSNQPQHF; CDR3 DNA: TGTGCCAGCAGTCTCCGGACACCTTATAGCAATCAGCCCCAGCATTTT
CDR3 length: 13; D gene: NA; clone size: NA; V gene: TRBV7-9; J gene: TRBJ2-5; CDR3 protein: CASSSQGTGTQYF; CDR3 DNA: TGTGCCAGCAGCTCCCAGGGAACTGGAACCCAGTACTTC
CDR3 length: 18; D gene: NA; clone size: NA; V gene: TRBV5-4; J gene: TRBJ2-4; CDR3 protein: CASSPGGRPGLAKNIQYF; CDR3 DNA: TGTGCCAGCAGCCCCGGAGGCCGACCGGGACTAGCCAAAAACATTCAGTACTTC
CDR3 length: 14; D gene: NA; clone size: NA; V gene: TRBV5-1; J gene: TRBJ2-5; CDR3 protein: CASSSEQGGETQYF; CDR3 DNA: TGCGCCAGCAGCTCGGAACAGGGAGGGGAGACCCAGTACTTC
CDR3 length: 16; D gene: TRBD1; clone size: NA; V gene: TRBV13; J gene: TRBJ1-2; CDR3 protein: CASSLGPGTGERGYTF; CDR3 DNA: TGTGCCAGCAGCTTAGGGCCCGGGACAGGGGAACGAGGCTACACCTTC
CDR3 length: 16; D gene: NA; clone size: few; V gene: TRBV30; J gene: TRBJ2-6; CDR3 protein: CAWSKRGGSGANVLTF; CDR3 DNA: TGTGCCTGGAGCAAAAGAGGGGGATCTGGGGCCAACGTCCTGACTTTC
CDR3 length: 12; D gene: NA; clone size: NA; V gene: TRBV5-5; J gene: TRBJ1-2; CDR3 protein: CASNGGRQVHTF; CDR3 DNA: TGTGCCAGCAATGGGGGCCGACAGGTTCACACCTTC
CDR3 length: 15; D gene: TRBD2; clone size: NA; V gene: TRBV6-5; J gene: TRBJ2-7; CDR3 protein: CASSSFGTSGYEQYF; CDR3 DNA: TGTGCCAGCAGTTCTTTTGGGACTAGTGGTTACGAGCAGTACTTC
CDR3 length: 14; D gene: NA; clone size: few; V gene: TRBV18; J gene: TRBJ1-1; CDR3 protein: CASSPLPVNTEAFF; CDR3 DNA: TGTGCCAGCTCACCACTCCCAGTGAACACTGAAGCTTTCTTT
CDR3 length: 17; D gene: NA; clone size: NA; V gene: TRBV6-1; J gene: TRBJ1-5; CDR3 protein: CASSEAAGGGINQPQHF; CDR3 DNA: TGTGCCAGCAGTGAAGCGGCGGGAGGCGGAATCAATCAGCCCCAGCATTTT
CDR3 length: 17; D gene: NA; clone size: NA; V gene: TRBV30; J gene: TRBJ1-2; CDR3 protein: CAWSVSRTARFSYGYTF; CDR3 DNA: TGTGCCTGGAGTGTCTCGAGAACAGCCCGATTTAGCTATGGCTACACCTTC
CDR3 length: 15; D gene: TRBD1; clone size: NA; V gene: TRBV9; J gene: TRBJ1-1; CDR3 protein: CASSYGAGGGTEAFF; CDR3 DNA: TGTGCCAGCAGCTACGGTGCAGGGGGCGGGACTGAAGCTTTCTTT
CDR3 length: 14; D gene: NA; clone size: NA; V gene: TRBV11-2; J gene: TRBJ1-4; CDR3 protein: CASSLDSWTEKLFF; CDR3 DNA: TGTGCCAGCAGCCTGGACAGTTGGACTGAAAAACTGTTTTTT
CDR3 length: 15; D gene: TRBD1; clone size: NA; V gene: TRBV6-6; J gene: TRBJ1-1; CDR3 protein: CASSRPGQGSTEAFF; CDR3 DNA: TGTGCCAGCAGCCGACCGGGACAGGGGAGCACTGAAGCTTTCTTT